These 29 T cell receptor beta chains came from one sample sequenced in a study of PD-1 blockade in classical Hodgkin lymphoma. Using immunoSEQ multiplex PCR, the repertoire was profiled, and TCRdb retains in-frame clones only, with some absent. Found here are about 27,000 clones, around 70% of them singletons; the top ten hold approximately 3.6%. Time point noted: cycle 4 day 1 (C4D1), after around six weeks of nivolumab. Autologous stem cell transplantation was followed by relapse in every patient, and brentuximab vedotin exposure varied. Material: peripheral blood mononuclear cells (PBMCs), obtained before the fourth cycle of nivolumab. The origin of the receptors is a human donor with classical Hodgkin lymphoma.

The rearrangement uses TRBV30 and TRBJ1-5; possibly TRBD1 for D (6 bases). Trimming pared 1 base from V and 5 bases from J, leaving 9 bases between. The CDR3 runs 13 residues. CDR1 is GTSNPN and CDR2 is SVGIG in the germline V gene (reference sequence). The CDR3 protein is CAWSEQGYQPQHF. The DNA for the CDR3 is TGTGCCTGGAGTGAGCAGGGGTATCAGCCCCAGCATTTT.

V and J are TRBV6-4 and TRBJ2-1; TRBD2 agrees at 10 bases. J was trimmed by 4 bases and V by 5 bases; bases with no gene match: 5. In germline, CDR1 is MRHNA, CDR2 SNTAGT. The CDR3 is made up of 15 amino acids. The CDR3, as DNA: TGTGCCAGCAGTTCTGCAGCGGGAGGGTACAATGAGCAGTTCTTC. Its translation is CASSSAAGGYNEQFF.

The gene calls are TRBV6-1 and TRBJ2-7; weak D call: TRBD1 (6 bases). CDR1 is MNHNS, CDR2 SASEGT, per germline. V was trimmed by 7 bases and J by 2 bases, leaving 12 bases between them. CDR3 size: 13 residues. The CDR3 nucleotides read TGTGCCAGCATCCTGACAGGAGCCTACGAGCAGTACTTC. Its translation is CASILTGAYEQYF.

The CDR3 bases are TGTGCCAGCAGTGAATCGGATGAACAGCCCCAGCATTTT. Its translation is CASSESDEQPQHF. The chain employs TRBV27 and TRBJ1-5; D unresolved. The CDR3 is 13 amino acids. V dropped 5 bases and J dropped 7 bases, with 12 bases sitting between them. CDR1 is MNHEY, CDR2 SMNVEV, per germline (reference sequence).

The chain couples TRBV6-6 to TRBJ2-5; 10 bases are a match to TRBD2. The CDR3 is 13 amino acids. V trimming: 8 bases; J trimming: 5 bases; junction bases outside the gene matches: 5. CDR1 and CDR2 (germline): MNHNY, SVGAGI (reference sequence). The CDR3 loop is CASSLAGPETQYF. The DNA of the CDR3 is TGTGCCAGCTCACTAGCGGGACCTGAGACCCAGTACTTC.

This rearrangement joins TRBV5-1 to TRBJ1-2; D is possibly TRBD1 (6 bases). The CDR3 is 12 residues long. Looked up from germline, CDR1 is SGHRS and CDR2 is YFSETQ. The V end lost 0 bases, the J end lost 10 bases, and 10 bases lay between the germline ends. The CDR3 loop reads CASSLERGAYTF. The CDR3 nucleotides are TGCGCCAGCAGCTTGGAACGGGGGGCCTACACCTTC.

The gene calls are TRBV7-8 and TRBJ1-4; no reliable D call. Germline V gene data show CDR1 as SGHVS and CDR2 as FQNEAQ. The CDR3 is 16 amino acids. The ends were cut back, 1 base at V and 2 bases at J, with 11 bases in the middle. CDR3 sequence: CASSLGSRYTNEKLFF. In nucleotides, the CDR3 is TGTGCCAGCAGCTTAGGGAGCCGCTACACTAATGAAAAACTGTTTTTT.

The J gene is TRBJ1-2, the V gene TRBV7-9; the D gene is possibly TRBD1 (6 bases). V was pared by 1 base and J by 6 bases, with 9 bases between. The CDR3 covers 13 residues. Per the germline V gene, CDR1 is SEHNR and CDR2 is FQNEAQ (reference sequence). The CDR3: CASSLGRGNGYTF. The CDR3 DNA reads as TGTGCCAGCAGCTTAGGCAGGGGAAATGGCTACACCTTC.

V and J are TRBV6-5 and TRBJ2-3, with D unresolved. This CDR3 is 13 amino acids long. CDR1 MNHEY and CDR2 SVGAGI come from the germline V gene. Trimming left V 2 bases short and J 4 bases short, with 7 bases between. DNA of the CDR3: TGTGCCAGCAGTTACACACGGGCAGATACGCAGTATTTT. As protein: CASSYTRADTQYF.

The sample holds one count of this clone. The chain combines TRBV21-1 with TRBJ2-6. TRBV21-1 represents a pseudogene. The CDR3 length is 19 residues. This chain's CDR3 is CASSKVVPGPSSGANVLTF. CDR3 bases: TGTGCCAGCAGCAAAGTAGTCCCGGGACCCAGCTCTGGGGCCAACGTCCTGACTTTC.

The sample holds a few counts of this clone. The rearrangement joins TRBV2 to TRBJ1-5; D call uncertain. CDR1 and CDR2 from the germline V gene are SNHLY and FYNNEI. The ends were cut back, 6 bases at V and 6 bases at J, with 15 bases in the middle. The CDR3 has 14 residues. The CDR3 loop is CASRGVRATQPQHF. In DNA, the CDR3 is TGTGCCAGCAGGGGCGTTCGGGCTACTCAGCCCCAGCATTTT.

This rearrangement joins TRBV19 to TRBJ1-4; the D gene is possibly TRBD1 (6 bases). CDR3 length equals 14 residues. Between the trimmed V and J ends, which lost 7 bases and 8 bases, there was a span of 17 bases. Germline CDR1 LNHDA, CDR2 SQIVND (reference sequence). CDR3 sequence reads: CASNPRGAREKLFF. For the CDR3, the DNA is TGTGCCAGTAACCCTCGGGGGGCTAGAGAAAAACTGTTTTTT.

This chain uses TRBV29-1 with TRBJ2-1; 9 bases align to TRBD2. The trim removed 3 bases at V and 7 bases at J, leaving 13 bases unmatched. Germline values: CDR1 SQVTM, CDR2 ANQGSEA. CDR3 length: 16 amino acids. This CDR3 reads CSVEAGGPLGVNEQFF. The CDR3 nucleotides read TGCAGCGTTGAGGCGGGAGGGCCCCTGGGGGTAAATGAGCAGTTCTTC.

This clone appeared a few times. The chain has TRBV4-2 and TRBJ2-7, with D possibly being TRBD2 (5 bases). The ends were cut back, 0 bases at V and 4 bases at J, with 16 bases in the middle. This CDR3 comprises 16 residues. CDR1 and CDR2 (germline): LGHNA, YNFKEQ. CDR3 DNA: TGTGCCAGCAGCCAAGATGCGAGCGGCCTGCTATACGAGCAGTACTTC. This codes for CASSQDASGLLYEQYF.

The chain carries TRBV5-4 and TRBJ1-5, with 7 bases matching TRBD1. CDR1 is SGHNT and CDR2 is YYREEE in the germline V gene (reference sequence). This CDR3 comprises 13 residues. Trimming cost V 4 bases and J 4 bases; bases outside gene matches: 2. The DNA for the CDR3 is TGTGCCAGCAGCCAGGGGGGGAATCAGCCCCAGCATTTT. Its translation is CASSQGGNQPQHF.

The chain links TRBV5-1 to TRBJ2-3, with D maybe TRBD2 (6 bases). V gave up 2 bases and J gave up 0 bases, with 7 bases separating them. The germline gives CDR1 SGHRS, CDR2 YFSETQ. The CDR3 totals 14 residues. CDR3 protein: CASSFGTSTDTQYF. The CDR3 bases are TGCGCCAGCAGCTTTGGGACTAGCACAGATACGCAGTATTTT.

A note on this clone: At the DNA level, this CDR3 is encoded by other sequences in the same sample as well. The V call is TRBV7-9, the J call TRBJ1-4; D gene ambiguous. The ends were cut back, 7 bases at V and 14 bases at J, with 17 bases in the middle. Germline V gene data show CDR1 as SEHNR and CDR2 as FQNEAQ (reference sequence). The CDR3 extends over 12 amino acids. For the CDR3, the DNA is TGTGCCAGCAACCTTAATGTCGGAAGGCTGTTTTTT. Translation: CASNLNVGRLFF.

The rearrangement joins TRBV6-5 to TRBJ2-2, with D uncertain. The CDR3 runs 15 residues. CDR1 MNHEY and CDR2 SVGAGI come from the germline V gene. V was pared by 2 bases and J by 7 bases, with 14 bases between. CDR3 bases: TGTGCCAGCAGTTACCCTTTTGAAGGGTTCGGGGAGCTGTTTTTT. The encoded protein is CASSYPFEGFGELFF.

In DNA form, the CDR3 reads TGTGCTAGTGGTTTGGTAGGGTCCGGCGGCTCTGGAAACACCATATATTTT. Encoded protein: CASGLVGSGGSGNTIYF. This chain uses TRBV12-5 with TRBJ1-3; no clear D gene. The CDR3 has 17 residues. The germline V gene has CDR1 LGHNT and CDR2 FRNRAP. V shed 0 bases and J shed 0 bases, with 12 bases lying between them.

This chain links TRBV11-1 with TRBJ2-5, with 7 bases that match TRBD1. The CDR3 sequence is 17 residues long. The germline gives CDR1 SGHAT, CDR2 FQDESV (reference sequence). The ends lost 1 base at V and 4 bases at J; junction bases unmatched: 12. Written as DNA, the CDR3 is TGTGCCAGCAGCTTAGGTACCGGGACAGTGGGTTTAGAGACCCAGTACTTC. Translated: CASSLGTGTVGLETQYF.

This chain uses TRBV6-5 with TRBJ2-6; D is unclear. This CDR3 spans 16 amino acids. Germline CDR1 and CDR2: MNHEY and SVGAGI. V lost 4 bases and J lost 0, with 10 bases in between. CDR3 sequence: CASSSLLHSGANVLTF. The DNA for the CDR3 is TGTGCCAGCAGTTCCCTGCTGCACTCTGGGGCCAACGTCCTGACTTTC.

Judged by abundance, this clone is medium-sized. The chain uses TRBV7-9 and TRBJ2-7; D call uncertain. Germline loops: CDR1 SEHNR, CDR2 FQNEAQ (reference sequence). The CDR3 extends over 12 amino acids. V lost 2 bases, J lost 6 bases, and 8 bases lay in between. The CDR3, as DNA: TGTGCCAGCAGCTTACTCCCAGCCGAGCAGTACTTC. It translates to CASSLLPAEQYF.

In its sample, this clone was seen once. The germline gene is not matched at one end of the junction; a read error may be the cause. This chain joins TRBV5-1 and TRBJ2-7; TRBD1 matches at 7 bases. CDR3 length: 15 amino acids. Germline V gene lookup returns CDR1 SGHRS and CDR2 YFSETQ. The CDR3 loop is CASSLGQLNPYEQYF. The CDR3 DNA is TGCGCCAGCAGTTTGGGACAGTTGAACCCCTACGAGCAGTACTTC.

This clone has just one count. The chain's CDR3 is CSAASPFYTF. CDR3 bases: TGCAGTGCTGCGAGTCCATTCTACACCTTC. The rearrangement uses TRBV20-1 and TRBJ1-2; D gene ambiguous. The CDR3 contains 10 residues. CDR1 is DFQATT, CDR2 SNEGSKA, per germline (reference sequence). Trimming stripped 5 bases from V and 10 bases from J, with 11 bases between.

This clone was observed once. The chain combines TRBV7-9 with TRBJ2-5; tentative D call: TRBD1 (6 bases). Trimming removed 1 base at V and 5 bases at J, with 14 bases between. The CDR3 has 15 amino acids. Germline CDR1 SEHNR, CDR2 FQNEAQ (reference sequence). This chain's CDR3 is CASSLVQGPGETQYF. CDR3 coding DNA: TGTGCCAGCAGCTTAGTTCAGGGGCCGGGGGAGACCCAGTACTTC.

This chain's CDR3 is CASSSSRTSGAYNEQFF. The CDR3 DNA sequence: TGTGCCAGCAGCTCCTCCCGGACTAGCGGGGCCTACAATGAGCAGTTCTTC. V is TRBV7-8 and J is TRBJ2-1, with 12 bases fitting TRBD2. The CDR3 covers 17 residues. CDR1 is SGHVS and CDR2 is FQNEAQ in the germline V gene. With 4 bases clipped from V and 2 bases from J, the junction kept 6 bases outside the gene matches. Looking up the rest from reference TRBV7-8 and TRBJ2-1 gives the full variable domain: GAGVSQSPRYKVAKRGQDVALRCDPISGHVSLFWYQQALGQGPEFLTYFQNEAQLDKSGLPSDRFFAERPEGSVSTLKIQRTQQEDSAVYLCASSSSRTSGAYNEQFFGPGTRLTVL.

The chain combines TRBV7-2 with TRBJ1-6; the D gene is possibly TRBD1 (5 bases). Trimming took 5 bases from V and 15 from J, leaving 20 bases between them. CDR1 is SGHTA, CDR2 FQGNSA, per germline. This CDR3 is built from 14 residues. The CDR3 DNA is TGTGCCAGCAGCGAGCACCGGGGCGTTGGGTTCCTCCACTTT. This sequence encodes CASSEHRGVGFLHF.

V usage is TRBV2 and J usage is TRBJ1-4, with 8 bases lining up with TRBD1. Germline CDR1 and CDR2: SNHLY and FYNNEI. V lost 8 bases and J lost 7; bases outside the gene matches: 6. CDR3 length: 13 residues. In DNA form, the CDR3 reads TGTGCCAGCCACGGACAGGGAGGTGAAAAACTGTTTTTT. Amino acids: CASHGQGGEKLFF.

The chain has TRBV6-5 and TRBJ1-2, with 9 bases aligning to TRBD1. CDR1 MNHEY and CDR2 SVGAGI come from the germline V gene. The CDR3 extends over 14 amino acids. The V and J ends lost 6 bases and 3 bases, in that order; junction bases with no gene match: 5. This CDR3 is CASSPQGADYGYTF. CDR3 nucleotide sequence: TGTGCCAGCAGCCCACAGGGGGCTGACTATGGCTACACCTTC.